One sample yielded the 19 T cell receptor beta chains listed below, sequenced in a study of T cell responses to AZD1222 COVID-19 vaccine. TCRdb's table, derived via immunoSEQ multiplex PCR, lists solely in-frame clones and lacks some. The table shows about 99,000 clones, with 91% occurring only once. Sequencing used peripheral blood, obtained on day 0 of AZD1222 vaccination. These receptors were taken from an adult in good health.

This chain joins TRBV2 and TRBJ1-1; D is ambiguous. The germline CDR1 and CDR2 sequences are SNHLY and FYNNEI. The V gene lost 5 bases and the J gene lost 7 bases, with 11 bases spanning the gap. The CDR3 consists of 12 residues. The CDR3 here is CASSKGGSEAFF. CDR3 nucleotides: TGTGCCAGCAGTAAGGGAGGCAGTGAAGCTTTCTTT. Using reference TRBV2 and TRBJ1-1 for the parts outside the CDR3, the full variable domain is EPEVTQTPSHQVTQMGQEVILRCVPISNHLYFYWYRQILGQKVEFLVSFYNNEISEKSEIFDDQFSVERPDGSNFTLKIRSTKLEDSAMYFCASSKGGSEAFFGQGTRLTVV.

The chain uses TRBV6-1 and TRBJ1-5; TRBD1 aligns across 11 bases. The germline CDR1 and CDR2 sequences are MNHNS and SASEGT. The CDR3 is 19 residues long. V trimming: 4 bases; J trimming: 2 bases; junction bases outside the gene matches: 13. The CDR3 loop reads CASSGGQGANFVGNQPQHF. The CDR3 coding sequence is TGTGCCAGCAGTGGAGGACAGGGGGCGAACTTTGTTGGCAATCAGCCCCAGCATTTT.

The rearrangement links TRBV19 to TRBJ1-1; no reliable D call. Trimming removed 7 bases at V and 1 base at J, with 10 bases between. This CDR3 contains 13 residues. The germline gives CDR1 LNHDA, CDR2 SQIVND (reference sequence). The CDR3 DNA is TGTGCCAGTAAAACACCGGGGAACACTGAAGCTTTCTTT. This translates into CASKTPGNTEAFF.

The chain is built from TRBV4-2 and TRBJ2-1; 10 bases line up with TRBD2. Germline trimming cut 0 bases from V and 6 bases from J; bases unmatched to any gene: 2. Germline V lookup: CDR1 LGHNA, CDR2 YNFKEQ. The CDR3 is made up of 15 amino acids. The DNA of the CDR3 is TGTGCCAGCAGCCAAGAGGCTAGCGGGAGCAATGAGCAGTTCTTC. The encoded protein is CASSQEASGSNEQFF.

The gene calls are TRBV28 and TRBJ2-3, with D perhaps matching TRBD2 (5 bases). The CDR3 loop spans 17 amino acids. V lost 10 bases and J lost 6, with 29 bases in between. Germline CDR1 MDHEN, CDR2 SYDVKM. The CDR3: CATWALVGETKGDTQYF. The CDR3 DNA reads TGTGCCACCTGGGCCCTGGTCGGGGAAACTAAAGGGGATACGCAGTATTTT. The complete variable domain, with remaining parts taken from reference TRBV28 and TRBJ2-3, reads DVKVTQSSRYLVKRTGEKVFLECVQDMDHENMFWYRQDPGLGLRLIYFSYDVKMKEKGDIPEGYSVSREKKERFSLILESASTNQTSMYLCATWALVGETKGDTQYFGPGTRLTVL.

The V call is TRBV7-2, the J call TRBJ1-2, with D unresolved. CDR1 is SGHTA and CDR2 is FQGNSA in the germline V gene. V was pared by 1 base and J by 4 bases, with 10 bases between. CDR3 length: 14 residues. CDR3: CASSLGADLYGYTF. The CDR3 DNA reads as TGTGCCAGCAGCTTAGGGGCAGACCTCTATGGCTACACCTTC.

The rearrangement joins TRBV2 to TRBJ2-6; 7 positions agree with TRBD2. The CDR3 is 14 residues long. V lost 8 bases, J lost 4 bases, and 5 bases stayed unmatched. The germline V gene encodes CDR1 SNHLY and CDR2 FYNNEI. Here the CDR3 reads CASAGEAGANVLTF. For the CDR3, the DNA is TGTGCCAGCGCGGGAGAGGCAGGGGCCAACGTCCTGACTTTC.

The chain links TRBV28 to TRBJ2-7; tentatively, D is TRBD1 (5 bases). V lost 2 bases, J lost 3 bases, and 11 bases lay in between. This CDR3 spans 14 amino acids. Germline lookup yields CDR1 MDHEN and CDR2 SYDVKM. The CDR3 loop reads CASSLEGQIYEQYF. DNA of the CDR3: TGTGCCAGCAGTTTAGAAGGACAAATCTACGAGCAGTACTTC. Using reference TRBV28 and TRBJ2-7 for the parts outside the CDR3, the full variable domain is DVKVTQSSRYLVKRTGEKVFLECVQDMDHENMFWYRQDPGLGLRLIYFSYDVKMKEKGDIPEGYSVSREKKERFSLILESASTNQTSMYLCASSLEGQIYEQYFGPGTRLTVT.

This clone was seen more than once but under ten times. The V call is TRBV7-2, the J call TRBJ2-5, with D perhaps TRBD2 (6 bases). The CDR3 spans 14 residues. The V end was cut by 5 bases, the J end by 3 bases, with 13 bases between. Germline CDR1 reads SGHTA; CDR2 reads FQGNSA. This CDR3 reads CASSPYSGEETQYF. The CDR3 DNA follows: TGTGCCAGCAGCCCCTATAGCGGAGAAGAGACCCAGTACTTC.

J is TRBJ2-7 and V is TRBV28; TRBD2 matches at 10 bases. Germline values: CDR1 MDHEN, CDR2 SYDVKM. CDR3 length: 15 residues. V was clipped by 5 bases and J by 2 bases; unmatched bases: 6. CDR3 nucleotide sequence: TGTGCCAGCAGTGACCTAGCGGGAGCCCCCTACGAGCAGTACTTC. This encodes CASSDLAGAPYEQYF.

The chain uses TRBV10-3 and TRBJ2-1, with TRBD2 matching 9 bases. J was trimmed by 0 bases and V by 5 bases; bases with no gene match: 5. The CDR3 contains 16 residues. Germline CDR1 ENHRY, CDR2 SYGVKD. DNA for the CDR3: TGTGCCATCAGTCCTAGCGGGACGAGCTCCTACAATGAGCAGTTCTTC. Protein sequence: CAISPSGTSSYNEQFF.

The chain carries TRBV30 and TRBJ1-5; D may be TRBD1 (6 bases). This CDR3 is built from 15 residues. V was cut by 0 bases and J by 2 bases, with 11 bases left in between. Per germline, CDR1 GTSNPN and CDR2 SVGIG (reference sequence). For the CDR3, the DNA is TGTGCCTGGAGTGTCCGGGGGCTAGGCAATCAGCCCCAGCATTTT. Translating it yields CAWSVRGLGNQPQHF.

This sequence joins TRBV30 and TRBJ2-7; tentative D call: TRBD2 (6 bases). Germline CDR1 reads GTSNPN; CDR2 reads SVGIG (reference sequence). This CDR3 has 13 amino acids. With 2 bases removed from V and 2 bases from J, the gap between germline ends came to 10 bases. The CDR3 DNA is TGTGCCTGGAGTAGTAGCGGCCCCTACGAGCAGTACTTC. Its translation: CAWSSSGPYEQYF.

This sequence joins TRBV7-8 and TRBJ2-1; the match to TRBD1 covers 7 bases. Germline loops: CDR1 SGHVS, CDR2 FQNEAQ. V lost 5 bases and J lost 12; bases outside the gene matches: 10. CDR3 length: 13 amino acids. Here the CDR3 DNA reads TGTGCCAGCAGCAACCGGGACAGTGGCGTGCAGTTCTTC. It codes for CASSNRDSGVQFF.

The chain employs TRBV6-2 or TRBV6-3 and TRBJ2-7; D is undetermined. The CDR3 loop spans 12 amino acids. Trimming took 2 bases from V and 7 from J, leaving 9 bases between them. The germline V gene encodes CDR1 MNHEY and CDR2 SVGEGT. This CDR3 reads CASSYADGEQYF. The DNA for the CDR3 is TGTGCCAGCAGTTACGCCGACGGGGAGCAGTACTTC.

V and J are TRBV28 and TRBJ1-2; D is undetermined. The V and J ends lost 5 bases and 2 bases respectively, with 9 bases between them. This CDR3 contains 13 residues. The germline V gene has CDR1 MDHEN and CDR2 SYDVKM. CDR3 nucleotides: TGTGCCAGCAGTCCGTCGGGAAACTATGGCTACACCTTC. This translates into CASSPSGNYGYTF.

The table lists this clone with a count of one. At the DNA level, this CDR3 is encoded by other sequences in the same sample as well. The chain joins TRBV27 to TRBJ2-6; D not resolved. The CDR3 has 13 amino acids. Per the germline V gene, CDR1 is MNHEY and CDR2 is SMNVEV (reference sequence). Trimming removed 3 bases at V and 1 base at J, with 1 base between. The CDR3 region is CASSFSGANVLTF. DNA of the CDR3: TGTGCCAGCAGTTTTTCTGGGGCCAACGTCCTGACTTTC.

The chain carries TRBV6-6 and TRBJ1-2; D is unresolved. Germline V gene sequence: CDR1 MNHNY, CDR2 SVGAGI (reference sequence). V was pared by 5 bases and J by 0 bases, with 10 bases between. CDR3 length equals 14 residues. CDR3 DNA: TGTGCCAGCAGTGTAGACGGGACTAACTATGGCTACACCTTC. It is translated as CASSVDGTNYGYTF.

V gene TRBV19 combines with J gene TRBJ1-1; D gene unclear. The CDR3 sequence is 13 residues long. V dropped 3 bases and J dropped 0 bases, with 5 bases sitting between them. Germline CDR1 LNHDA, CDR2 SQIVND (reference sequence). CDR3 region: CASSMAMNTEAFF. In DNA, the CDR3 is TGTGCCAGTAGTATGGCCATGAACACTGAAGCTTTCTTT.